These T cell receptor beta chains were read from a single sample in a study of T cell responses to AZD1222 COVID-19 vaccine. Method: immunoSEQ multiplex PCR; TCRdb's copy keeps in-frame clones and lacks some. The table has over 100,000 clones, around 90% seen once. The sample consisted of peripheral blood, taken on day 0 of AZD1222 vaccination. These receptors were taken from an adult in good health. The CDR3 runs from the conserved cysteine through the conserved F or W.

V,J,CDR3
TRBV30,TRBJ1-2,CAWSGGGYGYTF
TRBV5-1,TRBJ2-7,CASSLEGGPYEQYF
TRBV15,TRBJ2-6,CATSARSSGANVLTF
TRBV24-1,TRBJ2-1,CATSDPTRGGRNEQFF
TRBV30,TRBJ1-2,CAWRPPPGTGYGYTF
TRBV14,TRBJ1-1,CASSQGVRSEAFF
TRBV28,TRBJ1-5,CASSLVRQGKHF
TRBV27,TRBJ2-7,CASSFDSTGLEQYF
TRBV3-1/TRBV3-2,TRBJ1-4,CASSQFEGANEKLFF
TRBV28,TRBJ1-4,CASSSPGTGGNGEKLFF
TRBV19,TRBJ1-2,CATHDRVLSLDYGYTF
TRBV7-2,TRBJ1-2,CASSGQGAPTYGYTF
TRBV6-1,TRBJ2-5,CASSEAEGIIEETQYF
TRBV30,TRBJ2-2,CAWTRGPGELFF
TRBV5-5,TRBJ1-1,CASSFTDNTEAFF
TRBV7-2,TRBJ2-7,CASRMYRDYEQYF
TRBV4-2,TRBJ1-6,CASSQDEVGSPLHF
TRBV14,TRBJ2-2,CASRLQGTGTGELFF
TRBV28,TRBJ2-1,CASSPHGTGPHEQFF
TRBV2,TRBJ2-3,CASRREVAGDTQYF
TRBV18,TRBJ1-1,CASSPTTGANTEAFF
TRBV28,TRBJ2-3,CASSPGTESTDTQYF
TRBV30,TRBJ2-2,CAWRGWRNTGELFF
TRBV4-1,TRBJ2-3,CASSYSGTTRSDTQYF
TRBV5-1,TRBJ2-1,CASSLGLALSSYNEQFF
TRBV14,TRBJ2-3,CASSQDVWGLDTDTQYF
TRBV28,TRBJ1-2,CASSLSQGSYGYTF
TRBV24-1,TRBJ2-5,CATSDLRFGGLETQYF
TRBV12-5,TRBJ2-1,CASARLAAEQFF
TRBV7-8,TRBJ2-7,CASSSGQIYEQYF
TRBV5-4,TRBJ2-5,CASSAGQQETQYF
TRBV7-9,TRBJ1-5,CASSDETWGNQPQHF
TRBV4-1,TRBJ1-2,CASSQDWPGDYGYTF
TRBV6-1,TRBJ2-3,CASSEEAARGDTQYF
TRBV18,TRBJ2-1,CASSPQGNEQFF
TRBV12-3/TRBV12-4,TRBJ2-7,CASSWTGVYEQYF
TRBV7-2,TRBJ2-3,CASRRGGDSSLVGTQYF
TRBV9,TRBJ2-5,CASSVDGRPGGTQYF